This record concerns one TCR beta chain sequence. This entry comes from a study of blood T cell repertoires in COVID-19. TCRdb's copy holds only in-frame clones and misses some; the assay was immunoSEQ multiplex PCR. Among some 320,000 clones listed, 90% were seen once. Participants spanned ages about 18 to 100 years and resided in fewer than 30 US areas. Cohorts were based on clinical histories the participants reported. The receptor's source is a woman aged 25 to 45 who had been exposed to COVID-19. Sequencing was done on a sample of PBMCs or T cells enriched from blood (not recorded which).

The CDR3 loop is CASSLSGSGNTIYF. For the CDR3, the DNA is TGTGCCAGCAGCTTATCCGGGTCTGGAAACACCATATATTTT. V is TRBV11-2 and J is TRBJ1-3; D uncertain. Trimming shortened V by 2 bases and J by 1 base, and 6 bases separated the two germline ends. Germline V gene data show CDR1 as SGHAT and CDR2 as FQNNGV. This CDR3 comprises 14 residues.